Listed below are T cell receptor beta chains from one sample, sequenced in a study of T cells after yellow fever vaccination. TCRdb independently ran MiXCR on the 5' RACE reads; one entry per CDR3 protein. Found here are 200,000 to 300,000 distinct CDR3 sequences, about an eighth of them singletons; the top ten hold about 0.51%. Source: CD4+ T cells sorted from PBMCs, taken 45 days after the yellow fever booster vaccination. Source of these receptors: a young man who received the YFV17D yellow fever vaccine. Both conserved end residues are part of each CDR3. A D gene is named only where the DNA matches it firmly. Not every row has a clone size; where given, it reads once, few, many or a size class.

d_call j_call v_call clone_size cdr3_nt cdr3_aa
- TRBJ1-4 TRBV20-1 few TGCAGTGCTAGAGAGAGGGGGGGCAATGAAAAACTGTTTTTT CSARERGGNEKLFF
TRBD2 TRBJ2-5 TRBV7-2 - TGTGCCAGCAGCGTAAGGGCTAGCGGGAGCGGGACCCAGTACTTC CASSVRASGSGTQYF
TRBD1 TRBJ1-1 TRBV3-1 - TGTGCCAGCAGCCTCGGGGGGACAGCCCTGAACACTGAAGCTTTCTTT CASSLGGTALNTEAFF
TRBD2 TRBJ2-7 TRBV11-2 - TGTGCCAGCAGCTTAGCTAGCGGGGGTTCAGAGCAGTACTTC CASSLASGGSEQYF
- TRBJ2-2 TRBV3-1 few TGTGCCAGCAGCCAAGTTCAAGCCGGGGAGCTGTTTTTT CASSQVQAGELFF
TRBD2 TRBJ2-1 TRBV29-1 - TGCAGCGTTGACCCGGGAGGGCCTGGTGAGCAGTTCTTC CSVDPGGPGEQFF
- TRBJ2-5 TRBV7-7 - TGTGCCAGCAGCCCGAGGGGACTCCGGGAGACCCAGTACTTC CASSPRGLRETQYF
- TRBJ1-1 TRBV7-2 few TGTGCCAGCAGCTTTCCGCCTATGAACACTGAAGCTTTCTTT CASSFPPMNTEAFF
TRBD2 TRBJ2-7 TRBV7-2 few TGTGCCAGCAGCTTGACTAGCGGGAGGAAGGTCTACGAGCAGTACTTC CASSLTSGRKVYEQYF
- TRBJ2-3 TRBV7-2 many TGTGCCAGCAGCTTATTTGGCGGGTGGGTCACAGATACGCAGTATTTT CASSLFGGWVTDTQYF
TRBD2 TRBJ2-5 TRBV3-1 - TGTGCCAGCAGCCAGCGTGGTAGCGGGAGAGAAGAGACCCAGTACTTC CASSQRGSGREETQYF
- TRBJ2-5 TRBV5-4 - TGTGCCAGCAGCTACGGGAGAATCCAAGAGACCCAGTACTTC CASSYGRIQETQYF
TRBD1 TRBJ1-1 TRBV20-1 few TGCAGTGCTTGGGACAGGTCCGCTGAAGCTTTCTTT CSAWDRSAEAFF
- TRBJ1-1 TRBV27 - TGTGCCAGCAGTGCCGAAGTAAGCACTGAAGCTTTCTTT CASSAEVSTEAFF
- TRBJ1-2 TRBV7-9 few TGTGCCAGCAGCTTAGATGTCTACACTGGAGCTAACTATGGCTACACCTTC CASSLDVYTGANYGYTF
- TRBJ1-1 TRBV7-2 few TGTGCCAGCAGCTTAAACCGAAACACTGAAGCTTTCTTT CASSLNRNTEAFF
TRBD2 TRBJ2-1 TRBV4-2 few TGTGCCAGCAGCCAGGCGGGAGGGCCTTACAATGAGCAGTTCTTC CASSQAGGPYNEQFF
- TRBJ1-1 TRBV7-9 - TGTGCCAGCAGTTCCCCAGGGGAGGACACTGAAGCTTTCTTT CASSSPGEDTEAFF
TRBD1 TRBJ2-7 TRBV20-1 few TGCAGTGCTAGGCCGGGACAGGGGGCCGCCTACGAGCAGTACTTC CSARPGQGAAYEQYF
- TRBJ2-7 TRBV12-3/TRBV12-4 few TGTGCCAGCAGTTCTCTTAAAGCGAGGCAGAACTTC CASSSLKARQNF
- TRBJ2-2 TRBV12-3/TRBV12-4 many TGTGCCAGCAGTTTAGGAGCAGGAAACACCGGGGAGCTGTTTTTT CASSLGAGNTGELFF
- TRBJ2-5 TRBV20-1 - TGCAGTACGAGGGTGGGGAACCAAGAGACCCAGTACTTC CSTRVGNQETQYF
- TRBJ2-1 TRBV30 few TGTGCCTGGGCCCAACCGTTGGGTAATGAGCAGTTCTTC CAWAQPLGNEQFF
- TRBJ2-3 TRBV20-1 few TGCAGTGCTAGAGATCGGGGAAGCTATAGCACAGATACGCAGTATTTT CSARDRGSYSTDTQYF
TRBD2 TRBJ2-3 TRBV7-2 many TGTGCCAGCAGCTTAGCTAGCGGGAGCGATACGCAGTATTTT CASSLASGSDTQYF
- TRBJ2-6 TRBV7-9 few TGTGGGTCCTCGGAGGGGACTGGGGCCAACGTCCTGACTTTC CGSSEGTGANVLTF
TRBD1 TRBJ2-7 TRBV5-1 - TGCGCCAGCAGCTTGGAGTTCGGGACAGGGTTTGGCGAGCAGTACTTC CASSLEFGTGFGEQYF
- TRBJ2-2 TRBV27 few TGTGCCAGCAGTTTATCGCCGGGTAACACCGGGGAGCTGTTTTTT CASSLSPGNTGELFF
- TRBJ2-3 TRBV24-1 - TGTGCCACCAGTGATTTACGGGGAGATACGCAGTATTTT CATSDLRGDTQYF
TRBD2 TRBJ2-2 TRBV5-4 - TGTGCCAGCAGCCCAGGAGGAGCGGGAGGGCGAGGCGGGGAGCTGTTTTTT CASSPGGAGGRGGELFF
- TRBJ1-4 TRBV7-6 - TGTGCCAGCAGCGCCACGGGCCCCCAGGACGAAAAACTGTTTTTT CASSATGPQDEKLFF
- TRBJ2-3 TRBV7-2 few TGTGCCAGCAGCTCCAACCCCCGGGACCCCTCCCCGGATACGCAGTATTTT CASSSNPRDPSPDTQYF
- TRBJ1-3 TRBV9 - TGTGCCAGCAGCCGAGCCGGGACAGGAAACACCATATATTTT CASSRAGTGNTIYF
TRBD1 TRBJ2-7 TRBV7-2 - TGTGCCAGCAGCCGGACAGGGGTCCACGAGCAGTACTTC CASSRTGVHEQYF
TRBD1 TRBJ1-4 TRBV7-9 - TGTGCCAGCAGCCCGGGGACAGGGGGGTATCGACTGTTTTTT CASSPGTGGYRLFF
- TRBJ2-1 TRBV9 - TGTGCCAGCAGCGAAGTGGAGGGCTCCTACAATGAGCAGTTCTTC CASSEVEGSYNEQFF
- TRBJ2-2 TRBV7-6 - TGTGCCAGCAGCTTAGTCCCGAACCCCGGGGAGCTGTTTTTT CASSLVPNPGELFF
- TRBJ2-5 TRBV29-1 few TGCAGCGTTCTTCGGGGGGCTCAAACCGGGACCCAGTACTTC CSVLRGAQTGTQYF
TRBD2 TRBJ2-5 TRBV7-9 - TGTGCCAGCAGCTTGACTAGCGGGATGGGAGAGACCCAGTACTTC CASSLTSGMGETQYF
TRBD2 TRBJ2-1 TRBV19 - TGTGCCAGTAGTATTTGGGGCATCGCGGGAGTGGGTAACAATGAGCAGTTCTTC CASSIWGIAGVGNNEQFF
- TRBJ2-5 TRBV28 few TGTGCCAGCAGTTTAGGCGCCTTCCAAGAGACCCAGTACTTC CASSLGAFQETQYF
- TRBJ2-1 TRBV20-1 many TGCAGTGCTAAGGGGCCGGGTGGGGGATGGCGGGGCAATGAGCAGTTCTTC CSAKGPGGGWRGNEQFF
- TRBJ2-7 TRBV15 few TGTGCCACCAGCAGAGATCCCGCCTACGAGCAGTACTTC CATSRDPAYEQYF
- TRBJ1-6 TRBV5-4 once TGTGCCAGCAGCACTACCCGGGGGGCGAAGGGCAATTCACCCCTCCACTTT CASSTTRGAKGNSPLHF
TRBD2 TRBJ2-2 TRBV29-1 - TGCAGCTTCCGGGGGGGAGCGAACACCGGGGAGCTGTTTTTT CSFRGGANTGELFF
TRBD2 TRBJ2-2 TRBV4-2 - TGTGCCAGCAGCCAAGTTTACGGGAGGGATCAGACCGGGGAGCTGTTTTTT CASSQVYGRDQTGELFF
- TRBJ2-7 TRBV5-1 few TGCGCCAGCAGTCTACAGGGAGTAGGGTCCTACGAGCAGTACTTC CASSLQGVGSYEQYF
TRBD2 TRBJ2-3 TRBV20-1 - TGCTGTGCTAGGGACTTTAGCGGGTCTAGCACAGATACGCAGTATTTT CCARDFSGSSTDTQYF
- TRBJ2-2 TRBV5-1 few TGCGCCAGCAGCTTGGTCTGGGGACCCGGGGAGCTGTTTTTT CASSLVWGPGELFF